The source of this T cell receptor beta chain is a study of shared clonotypes between healthy human individuals. Overall study findings and caveats: In a handful of donors, roughly 5.2% of naive CD4 clonotypes appeared in common. Larger estimated richness was generally seen in naive subsets than in memory subsets.

J was trimmed by 0 bases and V by 0 bases; bases with no gene match: 8. Germline V gene data show CDR1 as LNHNV and CDR2 as YYDKDF (reference sequence). The CDR3 has 19 amino acids. TCRdb's copy holds only in-frame clones and misses some; the assay was immunoSEQ multiplex PCR. The top ten clones hold about 16% of a sample with about 320,000 clones, around 90% of them seen once. Of note for this clone: Its specificity is not known.

The source material was memory CD8+ T cells sorted from blood. The subset denotes: CD45RO+ cells pooled with CCR7-negative TemRA cells. The clonotype was recovered from a man aged 18 to 29 in good health. The rearrangement joins TRBV15 to TRBJ2-2; 9 bases agree with TRBD1. The CDR3 sequence: CATSRDEQGAFANTGELFF. CDR3 nucleotide sequence: TGTGCCACCAGCAGAGACGAACAGGGGGCATTCGCGAACACCGGGGAGCTGTTTTTT.